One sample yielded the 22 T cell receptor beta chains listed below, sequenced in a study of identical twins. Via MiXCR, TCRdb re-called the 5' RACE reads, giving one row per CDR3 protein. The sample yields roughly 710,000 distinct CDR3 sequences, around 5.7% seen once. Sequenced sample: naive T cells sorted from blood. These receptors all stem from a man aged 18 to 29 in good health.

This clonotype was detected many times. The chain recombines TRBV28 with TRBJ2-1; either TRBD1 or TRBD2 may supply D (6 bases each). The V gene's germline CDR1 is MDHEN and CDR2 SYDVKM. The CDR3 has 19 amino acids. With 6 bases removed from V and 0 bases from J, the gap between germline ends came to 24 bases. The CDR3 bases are TGTGCCAGCAGCTCCTCGTTCGGGGGCCAATTCCGCTCCTACAATGAGCAGTTCTTC. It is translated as CASSSSFGGQFRSYNEQFF.

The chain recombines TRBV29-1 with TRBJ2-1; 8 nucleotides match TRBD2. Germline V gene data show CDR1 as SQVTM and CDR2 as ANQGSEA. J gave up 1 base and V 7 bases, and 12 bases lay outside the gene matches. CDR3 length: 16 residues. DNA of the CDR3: TGCAGCGCCCACCGGGGAGCGGGAGCTTCCTACAATGAGCAGTTCTTC. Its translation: CSAHRGAGASYNEQFF.

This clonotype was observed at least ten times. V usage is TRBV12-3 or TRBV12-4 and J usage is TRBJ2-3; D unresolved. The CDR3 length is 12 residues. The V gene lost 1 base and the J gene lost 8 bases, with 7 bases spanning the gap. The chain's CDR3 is CASSLDSLTQYF. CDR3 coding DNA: TGTGCCAGCAGTTTAGACTCGCTTACGCAGTATTTT.

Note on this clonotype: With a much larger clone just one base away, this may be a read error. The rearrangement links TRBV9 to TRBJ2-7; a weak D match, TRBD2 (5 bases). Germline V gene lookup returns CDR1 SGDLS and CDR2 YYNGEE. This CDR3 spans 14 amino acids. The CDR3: CSSSADWATYEQYF. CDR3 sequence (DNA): TGTTCCAGCAGCGCGGACTGGGCTACCTACGAGCAGTACTTC.

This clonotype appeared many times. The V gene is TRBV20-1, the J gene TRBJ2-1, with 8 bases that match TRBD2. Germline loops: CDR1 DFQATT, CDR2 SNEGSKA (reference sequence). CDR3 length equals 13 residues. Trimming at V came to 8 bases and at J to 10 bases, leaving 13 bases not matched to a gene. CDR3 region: CSYSRSGRGEQFF. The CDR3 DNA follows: TGCAGTTACTCGAGAAGCGGGAGAGGCGAGCAGTTCTTC.

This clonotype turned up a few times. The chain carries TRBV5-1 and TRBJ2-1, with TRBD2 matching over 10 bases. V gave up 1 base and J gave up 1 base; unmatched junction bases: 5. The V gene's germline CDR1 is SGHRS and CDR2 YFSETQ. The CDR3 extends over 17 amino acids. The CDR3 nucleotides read TGCGCCAGCAGCTTGCTACCGGGACTAGCGTCCTACAATGAGCAGTTCTTC. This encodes CASSLLPGLASYNEQFF. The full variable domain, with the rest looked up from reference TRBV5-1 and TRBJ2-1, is KAGVTQTPRYLIKTRGQQVTLSCSPISGHRSVSWYQQTPGQGLQFLFEYFSETQRNKGNFPGRFSGRQFSNSRSEMNVSTLELGDSALYLCASSLLPGLASYNEQFFGPGTRLTVL.

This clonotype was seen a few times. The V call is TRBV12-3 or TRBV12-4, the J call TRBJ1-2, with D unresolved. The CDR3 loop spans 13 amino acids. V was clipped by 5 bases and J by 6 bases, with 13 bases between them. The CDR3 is CASSPPSVHGYTF. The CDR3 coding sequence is TGTGCCAGCAGTCCCCCGAGCGTACATGGCTACACCTTC.

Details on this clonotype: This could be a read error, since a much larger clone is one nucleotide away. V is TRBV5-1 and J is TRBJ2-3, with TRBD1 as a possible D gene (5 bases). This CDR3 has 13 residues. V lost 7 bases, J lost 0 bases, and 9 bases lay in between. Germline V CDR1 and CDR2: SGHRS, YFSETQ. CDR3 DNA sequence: TGCGCCAGCGGCCCAGGGAGCACAGATACGCAGTATTTT. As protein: CASGPGSTDTQYF.

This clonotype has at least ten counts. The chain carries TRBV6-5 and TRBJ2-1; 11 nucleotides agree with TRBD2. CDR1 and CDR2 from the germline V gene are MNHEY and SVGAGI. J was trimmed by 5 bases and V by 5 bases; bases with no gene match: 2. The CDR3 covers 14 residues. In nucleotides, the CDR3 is TGTGCCAGCAGTACTAGCGGGAGCAACAATGAGCAGTTCTTC. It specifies CASSTSGSNNEQFF.

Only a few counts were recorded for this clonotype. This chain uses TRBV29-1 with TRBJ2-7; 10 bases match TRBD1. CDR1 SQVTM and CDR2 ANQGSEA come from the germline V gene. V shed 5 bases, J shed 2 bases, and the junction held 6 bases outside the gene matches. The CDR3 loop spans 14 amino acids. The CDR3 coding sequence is TGCAGCGTTCTCCGGGACAGGGGAACCTACGAGCAGTACTTC. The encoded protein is CSVLRDRGTYEQYF.

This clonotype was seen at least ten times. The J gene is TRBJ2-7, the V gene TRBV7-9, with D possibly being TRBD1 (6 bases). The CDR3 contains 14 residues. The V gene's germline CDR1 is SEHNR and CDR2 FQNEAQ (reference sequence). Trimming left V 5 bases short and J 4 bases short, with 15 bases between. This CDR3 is CASSDLSTGYEQYF. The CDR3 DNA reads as TGTGCCAGCAGCGACTTGTCGACAGGATACGAGCAGTACTTC.

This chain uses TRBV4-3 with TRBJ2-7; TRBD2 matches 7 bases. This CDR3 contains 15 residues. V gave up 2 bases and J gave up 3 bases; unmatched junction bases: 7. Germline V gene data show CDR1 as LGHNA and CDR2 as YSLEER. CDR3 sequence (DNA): TGCGCCAGCAGCCAACGATTTGGCGGGAGCTACGAGCAGTACTTC. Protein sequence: CASSQRFGGSYEQYF.

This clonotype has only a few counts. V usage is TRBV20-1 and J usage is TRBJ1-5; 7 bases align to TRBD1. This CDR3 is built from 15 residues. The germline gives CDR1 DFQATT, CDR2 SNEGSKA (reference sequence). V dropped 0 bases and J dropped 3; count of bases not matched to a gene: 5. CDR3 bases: TGCAGTGCTAGAGACCCGGGACAGCCCAATCAGCCCCAGCATTTT. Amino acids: CSARDPGQPNQPQHF.

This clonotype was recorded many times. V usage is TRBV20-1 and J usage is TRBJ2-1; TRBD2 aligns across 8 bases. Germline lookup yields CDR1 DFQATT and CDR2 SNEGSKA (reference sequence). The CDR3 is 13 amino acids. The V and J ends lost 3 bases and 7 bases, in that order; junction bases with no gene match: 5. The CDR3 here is CSARGTSSNEQFF. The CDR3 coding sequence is TGCAGTGCTAGGGGGACTAGTTCTAATGAGCAGTTCTTC.

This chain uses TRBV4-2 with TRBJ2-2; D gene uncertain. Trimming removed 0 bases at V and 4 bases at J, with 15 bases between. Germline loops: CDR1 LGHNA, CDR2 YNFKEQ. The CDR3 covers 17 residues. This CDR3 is CASSQDRVSLFTGELFF. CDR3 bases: TGTGCCAGCAGCCAAGATAGGGTATCGCTCTTCACCGGGGAGCTGTTTTTT.

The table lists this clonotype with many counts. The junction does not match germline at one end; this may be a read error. In DNA, the CDR3 is TGCGCCAGCAGTTTGGGACTAGCGGGTGACTACAATGAGCAGTTCTTC. Amino acids: CASSLGLAGDYNEQFF. The chain is built from TRBV5-1 and TRBJ2-1; 12 nucleotides agree with TRBD2. The germline V gene has CDR1 SGHRS and CDR2 YFSETQ. The CDR3 sequence is 16 residues long.

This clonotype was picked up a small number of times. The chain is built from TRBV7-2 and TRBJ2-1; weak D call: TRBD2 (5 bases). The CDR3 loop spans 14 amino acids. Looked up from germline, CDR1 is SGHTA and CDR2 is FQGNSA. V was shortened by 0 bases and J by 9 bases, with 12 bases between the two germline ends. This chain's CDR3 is CASSLARAAVEQFF. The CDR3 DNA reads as TGTGCCAGCAGCTTAGCGAGGGCCGCGGTTGAGCAGTTCTTC.

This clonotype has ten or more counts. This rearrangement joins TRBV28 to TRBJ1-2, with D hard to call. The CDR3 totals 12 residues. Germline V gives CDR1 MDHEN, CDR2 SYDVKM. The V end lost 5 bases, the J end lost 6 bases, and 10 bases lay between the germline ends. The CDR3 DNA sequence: TGTGCCAGCAGTGATGGCCGGGATGGCTACACCTTC. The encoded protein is CASSDGRDGYTF.

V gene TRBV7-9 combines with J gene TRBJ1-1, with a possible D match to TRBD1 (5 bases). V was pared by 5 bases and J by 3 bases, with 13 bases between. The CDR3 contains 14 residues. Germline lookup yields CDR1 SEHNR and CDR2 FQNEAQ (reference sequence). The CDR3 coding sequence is TGTGCCAGCAGCCCAGTGCGGGACCACACTGAAGCTTTCTTT. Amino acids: CASSPVRDHTEAFF.

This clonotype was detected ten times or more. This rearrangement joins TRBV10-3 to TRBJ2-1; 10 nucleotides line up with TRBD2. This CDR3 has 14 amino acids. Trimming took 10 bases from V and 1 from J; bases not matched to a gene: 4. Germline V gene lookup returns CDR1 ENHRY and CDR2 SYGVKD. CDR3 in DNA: TGTGCCAGTACTAGCGGGACATCCTACAATGAGCAGTTCTTC. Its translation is CASTSGTSYNEQFF.

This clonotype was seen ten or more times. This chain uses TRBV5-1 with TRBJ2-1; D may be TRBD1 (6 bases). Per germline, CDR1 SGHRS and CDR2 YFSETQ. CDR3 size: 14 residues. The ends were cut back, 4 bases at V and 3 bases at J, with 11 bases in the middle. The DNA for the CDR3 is TGCGCCAGCAGCCCGGACAGTCACTACAATGAGCAGTTCTTC. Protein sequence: CASSPDSHYNEQFF.

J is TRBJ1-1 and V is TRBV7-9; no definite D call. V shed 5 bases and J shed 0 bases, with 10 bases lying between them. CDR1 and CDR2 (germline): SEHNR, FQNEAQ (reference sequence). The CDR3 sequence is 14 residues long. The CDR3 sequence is CASSHPALNTEAFF. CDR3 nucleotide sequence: TGTGCCAGCAGCCATCCGGCCCTGAACACTGAAGCTTTCTTT.